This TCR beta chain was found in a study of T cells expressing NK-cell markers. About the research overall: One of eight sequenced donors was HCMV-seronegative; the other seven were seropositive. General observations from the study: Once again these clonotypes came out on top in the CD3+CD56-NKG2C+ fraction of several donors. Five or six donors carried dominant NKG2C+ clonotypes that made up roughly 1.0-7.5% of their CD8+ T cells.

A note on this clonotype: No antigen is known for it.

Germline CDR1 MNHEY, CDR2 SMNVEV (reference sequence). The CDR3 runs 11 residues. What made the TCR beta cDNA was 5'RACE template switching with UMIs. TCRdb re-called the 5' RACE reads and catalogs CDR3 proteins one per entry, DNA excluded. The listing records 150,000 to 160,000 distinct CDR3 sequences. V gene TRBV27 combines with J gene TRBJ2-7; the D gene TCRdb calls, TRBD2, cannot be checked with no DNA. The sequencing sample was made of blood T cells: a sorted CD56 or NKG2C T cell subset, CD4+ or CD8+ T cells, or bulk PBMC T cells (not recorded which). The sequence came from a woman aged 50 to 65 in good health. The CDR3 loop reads CASRVGPEQYF.